Shown below are 10 T cell receptor beta chains from a single sample sequenced in a study of CXCR3-negative and CXCR3-positive naive CD8 T cells. General study findings and limits: Relative to CXCR3-negative naive cells, CXCR3-positive naive cells had more hydrophobic TRB CDR3s.

All TRB cDNA libraries came from 5' RACE performed with UMI labels. TCRdb reprocessed the 5' RACE reads and keeps a single row for each CDR3 protein, giving no DNA. Here the sample table reports under 150,000 distinct CDR3 sequences. No cognate antigen is known for these TCRs. Source material: naive CXCR3+ CD8+ T cells from blood. The subset here: CD45RO-CCR7+CD27+CD95- naive CD8+ T cells expressing CXCR3 (TNR3+). The receptors here all came from a human donor in good health. Some clones in this sample may be carry-over from other donors' samples.

The chain combines TRBV7-9 with TRBJ1-3. In germline, CDR1 is SEHNR, CDR2 FQNEAQ (reference sequence). The CDR3 consists of 16 residues. The CDR3 here is CASSLVEAWTGNTIYF.

The chain carries TRBV29-1 and TRBJ2-1; the TCRdb call, TRBD1, lacks DNA for checking. CDR1 is SQVTM, CDR2 ANQGSEA, per germline. The CDR3 length is 13 residues. The CDR3 reads CSARQQTSNEQFF.

The chain employs TRBV12-3 or TRBV12-4 and TRBJ1-5; TCRdb names TRBD1, which stays unverified in the absence of DNA. The CDR3 covers 14 residues. The CDR3 reads CASSSPFSNQPQHF.

The V and J genes are TRBV15 and TRBJ2-3; the TCRdb D gene call, TRBD1, has no DNA to confirm it. Per germline, CDR1 LNHNV and CDR2 YYDKDF (reference sequence). The CDR3 totals 13 residues. The CDR3 reads CATSRTGPDTQYF. The variable domain in full, with the rest retrieved from reference TRBV15 and TRBJ2-3, is DAMVIQNPRYQVTQFGKPVTLSCSQTLNHNVMYWYQQKSSQAPKLLFHYYDKDFNNEADTPDNFQSRRPNTSFCFLDIRSPGLGDTAMYLCATSRTGPDTQYFGPGTRLTVL.

The chain links TRBV7-9 to TRBJ2-7; the TRBD1 assignment by TCRdb is unverifiable without DNA. Germline CDR1 reads SEHNR; CDR2 reads FQNEAQ (reference sequence). CDR3 length: 14 amino acids. The CDR3 sequence is CASSLAGKGYEQYF.

This sequence joins TRBV11-2 and TRBJ1-2; TCRdb designates TRBD1, a call that cannot be tested without DNA. Germline V gives CDR1 SGHAT, CDR2 FQNNGV. CDR3 size: 15 residues. The CDR3 here is CASSLLTGTAYGYTF. The full variable domain, with the rest looked up from reference TRBV11-2 and TRBJ1-2, is EAGVAQSPRYKIIEKRQSVAFWCNPISGHATLYWYQQILGQGPKLLIQFQNNGVVDDSQLPKDRFSAERLKGVDSTLKIQPAKLEDSAVYLCASSLLTGTAYGYTFGSGTRLTVV.

The genes are TRBV15 and TRBJ1-4; as DNA is missing, the TRBD1 call by TCRdb cannot be tested. Looked up from germline, CDR1 is LNHNV and CDR2 is YYDKDF (reference sequence). CDR3 length: 17 amino acids. Here the CDR3 reads CATSRGLGSGAFEKLFF. The full variable domain, completed using reference TRBV15 and TRBJ1-4, is DAMVIQNPRYQVTQFGKPVTLSCSQTLNHNVMYWYQQKSSQAPKLLFHYYDKDFNNEADTPDNFQSRRPNTSFCFLDIRSPGLGDTAMYLCATSRGLGSGAFEKLFFGSGTQLSVL.

CDR3 amino acids: CASSLKGAFGYTF. The chain uses TRBV7-9 and TRBJ1-2; TCRdb picks TRBD1, but there is no DNA to check that call. This CDR3 is built from 13 residues. Germline-derived CDR1 and CDR2 are SEHNR and FQNEAQ (reference sequence). Full variable domain (outside the CDR3, taken from reference TRBV7-9 and TRBJ1-2): DTGVSQNPRHKITKRGQNVTFRCDPISEHNRLYWYRQTLGQGPEFLTYFQNEAQLEKSRLLSDRFSAERPKGSFSTLEIQRTEQGDSAMYLCASSLKGAFGYTFGSGTRLTVV.

The chain couples TRBV29-1 to TRBJ2-7. The CDR3 sequence is 11 residues long. Germline loops: CDR1 SQVTM, CDR2 ANQGSEA. CDR3 sequence reads: CSVEMGNEQYF.

The chain combines TRBV7-3 with TRBJ2-3; TCRdb returns TRBD2, unconfirmable since there is no DNA. Per the germline V gene, CDR1 is SGHTA and CDR2 is FQGTGA. The length of the CDR3 is 15 residues. CDR3 amino acids: CASSLSGEDADTQYF.